The next 26 T cell receptor beta chains were all read from a single sample in a study of blood T cells in healthy people across ages. For the second PCR, which ran for about 6 to 12 cycles, a sample-barcoded 5' primer and a J-beta primer mix were used. TCRdb re-called the 5' RACE reads through MiXCR, storing one row per CDR3 protein. The sample shows about 1.1 million distinct CDR3 sequences, roughly two fifths of them seen only once. Sample: blood. These TCRs come from a man between 18 and 35 years old in good health.

This clonotype has more than one count but fewer than ten. The chain links TRBV5-1 to TRBJ1-1, with D perhaps matching TRBD1 (5 bases). CDR3 size: 14 residues. The ends were cut back, 5 bases at V and 7 bases at J, with 18 bases in the middle. Germline V gives CDR1 SGHRS, CDR2 YFSETQ. The CDR3 coding sequence is TGCGCCAGCAGTTCCGAGAGGGGCCCATATGAAGCTTTCTTT. It specifies CASSSERGPYEAFF.

On this clonotype itself: This sequence may be a read error, since a much larger clone differs from it by one base. V gene TRBV27 combines with J gene TRBJ2-7; the match to TRBD1 covers 7 bases. Germline V gene sequence: CDR1 MNHEY, CDR2 SMNVEV (reference sequence). The CDR3 is 14 residues long. Trimming took 8 bases from V and 7 from J; bases not matched to a gene: 14. The CDR3 region is CASRGRKGANEQYF. For the CDR3, the DNA is TGTGCCAGCCGGGGACGAAAGGGGGCCAATGAGCAGTACTTC.

The chain combines TRBV20-1 with TRBJ1-1; D perhaps matches TRBD1 (5 bases). The CDR3 totals 13 residues. Germline-derived CDR1 and CDR2 are DFQATT and SNEGSKA (reference sequence). Trimming took off 3 bases at V and 0 bases at J, with 8 bases between the two ends. The CDR3 reads CSARGQVNTEAFF. The CDR3 DNA is TGCAGTGCTAGGGGGCAGGTGAACACTGAAGCTTTCTTT.

The chain has TRBV12-3 or TRBV12-4 and TRBJ1-2; unclear D gene. V was shortened by 5 bases and J by 6 bases, with 16 bases between the two germline ends. The CDR3 totals 14 residues. The CDR3 nucleotides read TGTGCCAGCAGTCCCTCGACATCACCGGATGGCTACACCTTC. Its translation: CASSPSTSPDGYTF.

The chain carries TRBV14 and TRBJ2-2; D is possibly TRBD2 (5 bases). Germline V CDR1 and CDR2: SGHDN, FVKESK. This CDR3 region has 16 residues. Trimming pared 0 bases from V and 4 bases from J, leaving 12 bases between. The CDR3 DNA follows: TGTGCCAGCAGCCAAGATGGAGGTAGCTTCACCGGGGAGCTGTTTTTT. Translation: CASSQDGGSFTGELFF. The full variable domain, with the rest looked up from reference TRBV14 and TRBJ2-2, is EAGVTQFPSHSVIEKGQTVTLRCDPISGHDNLYWYRRVMGKEIKFLLHFVKESKQDESGMPNNRFLAERTGGTYSTLKVQPAELEDSGVYFCASSQDGGSFTGELFFGEGSRLTVL.

This clonotype was counted ten times or more. The chain recombines TRBV7-2 with TRBJ1-5, with D hard to call. The CDR3 consists of 14 residues. V lost 4 bases and J lost 7, with 14 bases in between. Germline V CDR1 and CDR2: SGHTA, FQGNSA. The CDR3 bases are TGTGCCAGCAGCTCCGCCGGGGAACTACAGCCCCAGCATTTT. This translates into CASSSAGELQPQHF.

This chain joins TRBV12-3 or TRBV12-4 and TRBJ2-5, with D maybe TRBD1 (5 bases). V gave up 10 bases and J gave up 5 bases, with 17 bases separating them. CDR3 length: 13 residues. CDR3 DNA: TGTGCCACCGCCAGACAGTTTCGGGAGACCCAGTACTTC. It yields the protein CATARQFRETQYF.

The chain joins TRBV20-1 to TRBJ2-3; D unclear. Per the germline V gene, CDR1 is DFQATT and CDR2 is SNEGSKA (reference sequence). The CDR3 has 14 amino acids. V gave up 5 bases and J gave up 4 bases, with 16 bases separating them. The CDR3 spells CSAVSPGVPDTQYF. Here the CDR3 DNA reads TGCAGTGCTGTTAGCCCTGGGGTCCCAGATACGCAGTATTTT.

The CDR3 coding sequence is TGTGCCAGCAGCCACGAGGACAGGGAGGTAAATGAGCAGTTCTTC. It encodes CASSHEDREVNEQFF. The genes are TRBV14 and TRBJ2-1; 8 bases line up with TRBD1. The CDR3 spans 15 residues. Trimming removed 3 bases from V and 7 bases from J; junction bases left unmatched: 8. Germline assignment: CDR1 SGHDN and CDR2 FVKESK.

V usage is TRBV5-1 and J usage is TRBJ2-1; D unresolved. This CDR3 is 16 amino acids long. The V and J ends lost 2 bases and 0 bases respectively, with 12 bases between them. CDR1 and CDR2 (germline): SGHRS, YFSETQ. Here the CDR3 reads CASSLLPASSYNEQFF. CDR3 in DNA: TGCGCCAGCAGCTTATTGCCGGCCAGCTCCTACAATGAGCAGTTCTTC.

The V gene is TRBV12-3 or TRBV12-4, the J gene TRBJ1-6; D gene ambiguous. Trimming pared 5 bases from V and 3 bases from J, leaving 17 bases between. The CDR3 is made up of 17 amino acids. Here the CDR3 DNA reads TGTGCCAGCAGTCCCGTTATGAGTTATCTCTATAATTCACCCCTCCACTTT. Protein: CASSPVMSYLYNSPLHF.

As regards this clonotype: One end of the junction is discordant with germline, which a read error may explain. The chain employs TRBV15 and TRBJ1-1; 7 bases map to TRBD1. The CDR3 contains 14 residues. Germline CDR1 reads LNHNV; CDR2 reads YYDKDF (reference sequence). The CDR3 here is CTTSREGGAFSAFF. CDR3 nucleotides: TGTACCACCAGCAGAGAAGGGGGCGCCTTTTCAGCTTTCTTT. The variable domain in full, completed from reference TRBV15 and TRBJ1-1, reads DAMVIQNPRYQVTQFGKPVTLSCSQTLNHNVMYWYQQKSSQAPKLLFHYYDKDFNNEADTPDNFQSRRPNTSFCFLDIRSPGLGDTAMYLCTTSREGGAFSAFFGQGTRLTVV.

This chain links TRBV6-1 with TRBJ1-2; D is perhaps TRBD1 (5 bases). With 6 bases removed from V and 2 bases from J, the gap between germline ends came to 16 bases. CDR1 is MNHNS and CDR2 is SASEGT in the germline V gene. The CDR3 runs 15 residues. For the CDR3, the DNA is TGTGCCAGCAGGATAGGCAGGGAGAGGAACTATGGCTACACCTTC. It encodes CASRIGRERNYGYTF.

The chain couples TRBV4-3 to TRBJ2-1; TRBD2 is a possible D gene (5 bases). The DNA end favors TRBJ2-7, so the J call may be wrong. The CDR3 extends over 14 amino acids. Germline CDR1 reads LGHNA; CDR2 reads YSLEER. CDR3 nucleotide sequence: TGCGCCAGCAGCCAAGATCAAGCGGCCAATGAGCAGTACTTC. This translates into CASSQDQAANEQYF.

This clonotype was counted a single time. This chain connects TRBV4-3 to TRBJ2-1; maybe TRBD2 (5 bases). CDR1 is LGHNA and CDR2 is YSLEER in the germline V gene. Trimming took off 1 base at V and 0 bases at J, with 10 bases between the two ends. There are 16 residues in the CDR3. CDR3 sequence: CASSQGGGLSYNEQFF. The CDR3 bases are TGCGCCAGCAGCCAAGGAGGCGGACTCTCCTACAATGAGCAGTTCTTC.

The J gene is TRBJ1-2, the V gene TRBV7-2; the D is unclear. Germline V CDR1 and CDR2: SGHTA, FQGNSA. With 5 bases removed from V and 7 bases from J, the gap between germline ends came to 20 bases. This CDR3 contains 15 residues. The CDR3 DNA reads TGTGCCAGCAGCCCAAGGGCCGAATCTATCCCTGGCTACACCTTC. Translating gives CASSPRAESIPGYTF.

This clonotype was observed a few times. Sequence at one end of the junction differs from germline and may be a read error. The rearrangement joins TRBV20-1 to TRBJ2-1, with D unresolved. Germline CDR1 and CDR2: DFQATT and SNEGSKA (reference sequence). This CDR3 contains 13 residues. This chain's CDR3 is CSARGLEGNEQFF. Here the CDR3 DNA reads TGCAGTGCGAGAGGCCTAGAAGGTAATGAGCAGTTCTTC.

The J gene is TRBJ1-3, the V gene TRBV5-1; D unclear. CDR3 size: 16 residues. V dropped 4 bases and J dropped 0 bases, with 14 bases sitting between them. The germline gives CDR1 SGHRS, CDR2 YFSETQ. The CDR3 DNA follows: TGCGCCAGCAGCCCGATGGCAAGGACCTCTGGAAACACCATATATTTT. Translated, it gives CASSPMARTSGNTIYF.

Remarks on this clonotype: A junction end diverges from the germline sequence, so it may reflect a read error. V gene TRBV7-2 combines with J gene TRBJ2-3, with TRBD2 as a possible D gene (6 bases). The germline CDR1 and CDR2 sequences are SGHTA and FQGNSA. This CDR3 has 14 residues. DNA of the CDR3: TGTGCCAGCGGCTTAGGCGGGGCCACAGATACGCAGTATTTT. Protein: CASGLGGATDTQYF.

This clonotype was picked up a small number of times. The chain couples TRBV7-9 to TRBJ1-5, with a possible D match to TRBD1 (6 bases). With 1 base removed from V and 3 bases from J, the gap between germline ends came to 10 bases. The CDR3 is made up of 15 amino acids. The germline V gene has CDR1 SEHNR and CDR2 FQNEAQ (reference sequence). In DNA form, the CDR3 reads TGTGCCAGCAGCTTAGGGTCAGGGGTCAATCAGCCCCAGCATTTT. It encodes CASSLGSGVNQPQHF.

The V call is TRBV7-2, the J call TRBJ2-7; the D is unclear. Germline lookup yields CDR1 SGHTA and CDR2 FQGNSA. Trimming removed 1 base from V and 5 bases from J, with 9 bases in between. This CDR3 region has 13 residues. The CDR3 bases are TGTGCCAGCAGCTTAGACTTTGCGGACGAGCAGTACTTC. Translated, it gives CASSLDFADEQYF.

In its sample, this clonotype was seen many times. This chain uses TRBV7-9 with TRBJ2-7, with D tentatively TRBD2 (6 bases). V lost 5 bases to trimming and J lost 0 bases, with 8 bases between them. The CDR3 loop spans 13 amino acids. The germline V gene has CDR1 SEHNR and CDR2 FQNEAQ (reference sequence). As DNA, the CDR3 is TGTGCCAGCAGCCCGACTAGCTCCTACGAGCAGTACTTC. Translating it yields CASSPTSSYEQYF. The variable domain in full, with the rest retrieved from reference TRBV7-9 and TRBJ2-7, is DTGVSQNPRHKITKRGQNVTFRCDPISEHNRLYWYRQTLGQGPEFLTYFQNEAQLEKSRLLSDRFSAERPKGSFSTLEIQRTEQGDSAMYLCASSPTSSYEQYFGPGTRLTVT.

This clonotype was detected only a few times. The chain uses TRBV5-1 and TRBJ2-1; TRBD2 matches 8 bases. V trimming: 0 bases; J trimming: 5 bases; junction bases outside the gene matches: 4. Germline V gives CDR1 SGHRS, CDR2 YFSETQ. The CDR3 has 15 amino acids. The CDR3 is CASSLDGTRNNEQFF. The DNA of the CDR3 is TGCGCCAGCAGCTTGGACGGGACTAGGAACAATGAGCAGTTCTTC.

This clonotype appeared a few times. The chain is built from TRBV10-3 and TRBJ2-1; D not resolved. This CDR3 spans 11 amino acids. Trimming removed 4 bases at V and 8 bases at J, with 6 bases between. CDR1 and CDR2 from the germline V gene are ENHRY and SYGVKD. This CDR3 reads CAISAGDEQFF. The CDR3, as DNA: TGTGCCATCAGTGCCGGAGATGAGCAGTTCTTC.

The chain couples TRBV15 to TRBJ1-5, with D hard to call. Germline V gives CDR1 LNHNV, CDR2 YYDKDF (reference sequence). The CDR3 extends over 14 amino acids. V lost 6 bases to trimming and J lost 3 bases, with 12 bases between them. This CDR3 reads CATSIRGANQPQHF. As DNA, the CDR3 is TGTGCCACCAGTATCCGGGGAGCCAATCAGCCCCAGCATTTT. The complete variable domain, with remaining parts taken from reference TRBV15 and TRBJ1-5, reads DAMVIQNPRYQVTQFGKPVTLSCSQTLNHNVMYWYQQKSSQAPKLLFHYYDKDFNNEADTPDNFQSRRPNTSFCFLDIRSPGLGDTAMYLCATSIRGANQPQHFGDGTRLSIL.

V gene TRBV6-6 combines with J gene TRBJ2-7, with 7 bases matching TRBD2. The CDR3 contains 15 residues. Germline loops: CDR1 MNHNY, CDR2 SVGAGI (reference sequence). Unmatched junction bases numbered 5, after V lost 2 bases and J lost 1 base. CDR3 in DNA: TGTGCCAGCAGTTACCTGGGGGGGGGTTCCTACGAGCAGTACTTC. Encoded protein: CASSYLGGGSYEQYF.